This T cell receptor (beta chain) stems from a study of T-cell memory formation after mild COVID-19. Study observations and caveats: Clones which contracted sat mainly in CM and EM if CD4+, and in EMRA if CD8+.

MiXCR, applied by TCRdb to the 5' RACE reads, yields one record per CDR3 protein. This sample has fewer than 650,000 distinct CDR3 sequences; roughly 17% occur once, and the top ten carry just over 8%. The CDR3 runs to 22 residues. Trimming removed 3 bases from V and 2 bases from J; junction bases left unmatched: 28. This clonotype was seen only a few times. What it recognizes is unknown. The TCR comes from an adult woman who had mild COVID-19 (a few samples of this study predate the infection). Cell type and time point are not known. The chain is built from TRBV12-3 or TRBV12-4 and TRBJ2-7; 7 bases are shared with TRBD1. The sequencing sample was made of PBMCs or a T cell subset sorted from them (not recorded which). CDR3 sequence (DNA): TGTGCCAGCAGTTTCCTACGCCTGACGGGCCGTCTCCTTGGGACAGCGACCTACGAGCAGTACTTC. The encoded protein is CASSFLRLTGRLLGTATYEQYF.